This TCR beta chain originates from a study of cytomegalovirus exposure and HLA in healthy donors. Study conclusions and caveats: With later analysis, a missense DCLRE1C variant became linked to TCR beta V- and J-gene trimming. A reported reduction in N-insertions relative to the roughly 640-donor mean was seen in an Asian-associated ancestry cluster in a later analysis. The study reported that TCR beta sequences accurately predicted HLA-A and HLA-B alleles in most subjects.

PCR primers comprised 60 Vbeta and 13 Jbeta primers. Sequencing was performed with immunoSEQ multiplex PCR; in TCRdb, only in-frame clones are kept and a portion is missing. The sample carries some 150,000 clones, 79% recorded once. Comments on this clone: Its antigen remains unidentified.

This CDR3 contains 14 residues. Germline-derived CDR1 and CDR2 are LNHNV and YYDKDF (reference sequence). V lost 6 bases and J 5 bases, leaving 16 bases between the germline ends. The rearrangement links TRBV15 to TRBJ1-1, with a possible D match to TRBD1 (5 bases). The sample comprised PBMCs. The receptor comes from a middle-aged man in good health and CMV-seropositive. CDR3 in DNA: TGTGCCACCAGGGTTGGTTTGGGGCAAACTGAAGCTTTCTTT. Translated, it gives CATRVGLGQTEAFF.